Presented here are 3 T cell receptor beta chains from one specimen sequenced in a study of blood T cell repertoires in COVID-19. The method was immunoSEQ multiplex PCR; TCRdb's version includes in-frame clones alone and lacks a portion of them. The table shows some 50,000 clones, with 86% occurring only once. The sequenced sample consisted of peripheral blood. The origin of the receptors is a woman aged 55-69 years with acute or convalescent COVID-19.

Here the CDR3 DNA reads TGTGCCTGGAGAGATCCCGGGACAGGGAACTATGGCTACACCTTC. Translation gives CAWRDPGTGNYGYTF. The rearrangement joins TRBV30 to TRBJ1-2, with 9 nucleotides matching TRBD1. CDR3 size: 15 residues. V was pared by 3 bases and J by 2 bases, with 7 bases of the junction left unmatched. Germline V gene data show CDR1 as GTSNPN and CDR2 as SVGIG (reference sequence).

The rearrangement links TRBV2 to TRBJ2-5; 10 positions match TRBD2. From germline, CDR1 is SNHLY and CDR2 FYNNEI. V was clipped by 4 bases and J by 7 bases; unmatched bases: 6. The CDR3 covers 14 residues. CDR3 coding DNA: TGTGCCAGCAGTGTCCTAGCGGGAGTTGGGACCCAGTACTTC. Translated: CASSVLAGVGTQYF.

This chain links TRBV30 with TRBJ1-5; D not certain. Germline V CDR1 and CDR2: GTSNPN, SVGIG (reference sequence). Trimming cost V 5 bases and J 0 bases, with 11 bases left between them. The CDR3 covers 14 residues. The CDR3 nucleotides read TGTGCCTGGTCCCCCCAGTCTAGCAATCAGCCCCAGCATTTT. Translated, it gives CAWSPQSSNQPQHF.